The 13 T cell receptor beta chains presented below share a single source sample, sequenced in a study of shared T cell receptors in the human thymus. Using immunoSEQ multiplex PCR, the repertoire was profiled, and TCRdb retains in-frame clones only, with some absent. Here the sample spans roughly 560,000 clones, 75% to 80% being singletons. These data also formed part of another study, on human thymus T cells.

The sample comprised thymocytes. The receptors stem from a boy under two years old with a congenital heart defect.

The DNA of the CDR3 is TGTGCCAGCAGCTCCAGGACAGGGTGGAATAACACTGAAGCTTTCTTT. Protein: CASSSRTGWNNTEAFF. The rearrangement joins TRBV7-9 to TRBJ1-1; 8 nucleotides match TRBD1. V trimming: 4 bases; J trimming: 2 bases; junction bases outside the gene matches: 9. Germline V gene sequence: CDR1 SEHNR, CDR2 FQNEAQ (reference sequence). The CDR3 loop spans 16 amino acids.

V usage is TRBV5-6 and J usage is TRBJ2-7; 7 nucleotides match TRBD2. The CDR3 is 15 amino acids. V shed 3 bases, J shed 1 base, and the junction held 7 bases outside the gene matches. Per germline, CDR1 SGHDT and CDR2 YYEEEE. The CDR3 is CASSWVLAASYEQYF. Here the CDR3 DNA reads TGTGCCAGCAGCTGGGTCCTAGCGGCTTCCTACGAGCAGTACTTC.

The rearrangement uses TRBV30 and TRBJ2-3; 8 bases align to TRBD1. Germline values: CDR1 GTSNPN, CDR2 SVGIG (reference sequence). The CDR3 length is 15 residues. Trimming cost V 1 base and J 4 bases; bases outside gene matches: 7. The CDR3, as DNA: TGTGCCTGGAGTGAGCAGGGGGCTAATTCAGATACGCAGTATTTT. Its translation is CAWSEQGANSDTQYF.

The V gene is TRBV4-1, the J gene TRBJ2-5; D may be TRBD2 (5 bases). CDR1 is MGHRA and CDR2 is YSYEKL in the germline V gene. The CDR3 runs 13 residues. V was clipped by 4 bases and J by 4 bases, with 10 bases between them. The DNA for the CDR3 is TGCGCCAGCAGCCCTAGGGCGGGAGAGACCCAGTACTTC. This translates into CASSPRAGETQYF.

CDR3 in amino acids: CATSRDYRAVGELFF. Written as DNA, the CDR3 is TGTGCCACCAGCAGAGATTACAGGGCGGTCGGGGAGCTGTTTTTT. The chain is built from TRBV15 and TRBJ2-2; possibly TRBD1 for D (6 bases). V lost 0 bases and J 7 bases, leaving 12 bases between the germline ends. CDR3 size: 15 residues. The V gene's germline CDR1 is LNHNV and CDR2 YYDKDF (reference sequence).

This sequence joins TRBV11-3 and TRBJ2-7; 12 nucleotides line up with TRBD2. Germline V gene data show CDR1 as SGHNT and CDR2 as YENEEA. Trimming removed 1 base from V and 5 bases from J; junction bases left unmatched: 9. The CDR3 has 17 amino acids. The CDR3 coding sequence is TGTGCCAGCAGCTTAGGGGGACTAGCGGGTATGAACGACGAGCAGTACTTC. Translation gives CASSLGGLAGMNDEQYF.

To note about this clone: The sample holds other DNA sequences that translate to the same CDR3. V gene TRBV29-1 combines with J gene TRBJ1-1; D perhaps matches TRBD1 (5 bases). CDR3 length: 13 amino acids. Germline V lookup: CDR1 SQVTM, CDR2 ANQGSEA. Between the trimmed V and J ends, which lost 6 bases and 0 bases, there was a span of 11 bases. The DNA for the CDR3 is TGCAGCGTAGCGGGACCCATGAACACTGAAGCTTTCTTT. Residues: CSVAGPMNTEAFF.

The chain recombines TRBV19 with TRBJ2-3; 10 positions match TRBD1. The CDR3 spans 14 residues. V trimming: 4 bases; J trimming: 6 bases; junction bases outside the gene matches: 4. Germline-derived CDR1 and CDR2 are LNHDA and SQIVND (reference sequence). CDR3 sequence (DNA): TGTGCCAGTAGTACGGGACAGGGGCCCGATACGCAGTATTTT. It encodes CASSTGQGPDTQYF.

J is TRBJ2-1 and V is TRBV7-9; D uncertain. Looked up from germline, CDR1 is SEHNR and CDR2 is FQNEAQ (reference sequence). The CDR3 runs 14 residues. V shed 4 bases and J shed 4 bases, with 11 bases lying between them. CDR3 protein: CASSSDSSYNEQFF. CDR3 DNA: TGTGCCAGCAGCTCAGACTCATCGTACAATGAGCAGTTCTTC.

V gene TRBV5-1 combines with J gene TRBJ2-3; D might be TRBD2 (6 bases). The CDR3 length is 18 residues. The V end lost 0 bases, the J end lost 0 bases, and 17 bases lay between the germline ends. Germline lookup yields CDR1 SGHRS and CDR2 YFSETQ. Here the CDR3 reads CASSLVSGLTSSTDTQYF. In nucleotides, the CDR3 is TGCGCCAGCAGCTTGGTATCAGGACTAACCTCTAGCACAGATACGCAGTATTTT. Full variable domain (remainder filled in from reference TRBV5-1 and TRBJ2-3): KAGVTQTPRYLIKTRGQQVTLSCSPISGHRSVSWYQQTPGQGLQFLFEYFSETQRNKGNFPGRFSGRQFSNSRSEMNVSTLELGDSALYLCASSLVSGLTSSTDTQYFGPGTRLTVL.

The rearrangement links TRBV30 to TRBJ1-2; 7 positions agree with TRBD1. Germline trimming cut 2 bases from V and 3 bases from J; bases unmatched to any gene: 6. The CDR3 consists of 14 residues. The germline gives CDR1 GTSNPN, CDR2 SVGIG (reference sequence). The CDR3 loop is CAWSRQGTDYGYTF. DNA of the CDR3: TGTGCCTGGAGTCGACAGGGAACGGACTATGGCTACACCTTC.

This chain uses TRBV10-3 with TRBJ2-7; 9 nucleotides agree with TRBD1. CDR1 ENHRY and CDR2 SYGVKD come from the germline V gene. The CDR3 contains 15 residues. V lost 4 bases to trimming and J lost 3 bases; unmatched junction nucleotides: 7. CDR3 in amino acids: CAISARDREFYEQYF. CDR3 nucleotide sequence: TGTGCCATCAGTGCCCGGGACAGGGAGTTCTACGAGCAGTACTTC.

CDR3 loop: CASSFSDTYGYTF. CDR3 bases: TGTGCCAGCAGCTTTAGTGACACGTATGGCTACACCTTC. The V and J genes are TRBV7-9 and TRBJ1-2; D uncertain. The germline V and J ends were trimmed by 3 bases and 5 bases, with 10 bases remaining between them. This CDR3 has 13 amino acids. CDR1 and CDR2 (germline): SEHNR, FQNEAQ (reference sequence).